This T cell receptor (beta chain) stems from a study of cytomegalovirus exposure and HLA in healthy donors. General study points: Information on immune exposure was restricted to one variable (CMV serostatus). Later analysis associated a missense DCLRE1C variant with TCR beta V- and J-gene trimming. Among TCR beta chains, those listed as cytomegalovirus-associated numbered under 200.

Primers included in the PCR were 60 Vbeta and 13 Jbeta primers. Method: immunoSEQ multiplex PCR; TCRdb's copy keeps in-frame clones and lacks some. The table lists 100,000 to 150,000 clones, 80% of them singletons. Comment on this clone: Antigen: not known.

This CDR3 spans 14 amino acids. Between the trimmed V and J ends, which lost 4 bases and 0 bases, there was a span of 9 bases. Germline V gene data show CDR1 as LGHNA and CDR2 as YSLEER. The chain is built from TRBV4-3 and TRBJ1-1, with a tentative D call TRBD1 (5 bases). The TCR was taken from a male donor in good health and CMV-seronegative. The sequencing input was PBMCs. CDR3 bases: TGCGCCAGCAGCCCTAGGACACTGAACACTGAAGCTTTCTTT. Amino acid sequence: CASSPRTLNTEAFF.